The subject of this entry is one T cell receptor beta chain. Antigen unknown. Only in-frame clones appear in the TCRdb table, and some are missing; sequencing was by immunoSEQ multiplex PCR. Among about 680,000 clones listed, roughly 90% were seen once. Documented treatment: 15 to 20 received Ad26.COV2.S at low or high dose, single or two shots; roughly five received placebo; per-sample allocation not given. Each sample was drawn 63 days after the first injection (of vaccine or placebo). The record originates from a study of Ad26.COV2.S vaccination and SARS-CoV-2 variants. Study-wide context: Dosing was one shot or two shots 56 days apart. Findings and limits, study-wide: Spike-specific CD8+ and CD4+ T cell responses reportedly showed substantial breadth after vaccination.

J gave up 6 bases and V 4 bases, and 6 bases lay outside the gene matches. There are 15 residues in the CDR3. Germline CDR1 reads MNHEY; CDR2 reads SMNVEV (reference sequence). This sequence was found in a person between 18 and 65 years old who received the Ad26.COV2.S COVID-19 vaccine or a placebo. The gene calls are TRBV27 and TRBJ1-2; 12 positions match TRBD1. Sequencing was performed on peripheral blood, taken in a trial of Ad26.COV2.S vaccine versus placebo. CDR3 DNA sequence: TGTGCCAGCAGTTGGAGGGGACAGGGGGCGAATGGCTACACCTTC. Protein product: CASSWRGQGANGYTF.